This TCR beta chain comes out of a study of control samples from healthy donors and cancer patients. This CDR3 is built from 14 residues. CDR1 LNHNV and CDR2 YYDKDF come from the germline V gene (reference sequence). V gave up 0 bases and J gave up 1 base, with 6 bases separating them. Using immunoSEQ multiplex PCR, the repertoire was profiled, and TCRdb retains in-frame clones only, with some absent. The sample yields over 80,000 clones, 91% seen once. Sequencing input: blood. The genes are TRBV15 and TRBJ1-1; possible D gene TRBD1, 6 bases. The sequence was obtained from a man in his thirties or forties in good health. CDR3 sequence reads: CATSRETGNTEAFF. CDR3 nucleotides: TGTGCCACCAGCAGAGAGACAGGGAACACTGAAGCTTTCTTT.